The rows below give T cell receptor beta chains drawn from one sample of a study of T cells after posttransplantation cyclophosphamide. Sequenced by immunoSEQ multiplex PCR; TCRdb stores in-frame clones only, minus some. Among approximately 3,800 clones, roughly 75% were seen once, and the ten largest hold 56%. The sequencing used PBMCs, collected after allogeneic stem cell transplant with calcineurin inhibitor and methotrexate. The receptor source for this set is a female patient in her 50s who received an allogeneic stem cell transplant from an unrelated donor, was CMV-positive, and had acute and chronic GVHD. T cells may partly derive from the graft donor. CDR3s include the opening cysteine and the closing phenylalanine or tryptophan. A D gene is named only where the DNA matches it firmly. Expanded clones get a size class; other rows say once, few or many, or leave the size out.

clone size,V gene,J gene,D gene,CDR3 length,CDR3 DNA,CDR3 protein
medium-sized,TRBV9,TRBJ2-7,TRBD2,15,TGTGCCAGCAGCGTTCTAGCGGGGCAAACCAACGAGCAGTACTTC,CASSVLAGQTNEQYF
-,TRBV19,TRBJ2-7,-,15,TGTGCCAGTAGTGTTCGACAGGAAGCCTCCTACGAGCAGTACTTC,CASSVRQEASYEQYF
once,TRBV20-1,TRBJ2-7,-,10,TGCAGTGCTAGCACTAACGAGCAGTACTTC,CSASTNEQYF
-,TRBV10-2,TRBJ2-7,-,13,TGCGCCAGCAGGGGGGGATCTACCTACGAGCAGTACTTC,CASRGGSTYEQYF
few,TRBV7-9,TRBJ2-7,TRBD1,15,TGTGCCAGCAGCGGACAGGGTTCGGGGTCCCACGAGCAGTACTTC,CASSGQGSGSHEQYF
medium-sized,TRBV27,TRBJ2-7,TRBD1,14,TGTGCCAGCAGTTTACAGGGGGCGCAGTACGAGCAGTACTTC,CASSLQGAQYEQYF
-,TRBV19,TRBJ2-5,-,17,TGTGCCAGTAGTCTTCCGGGTGGCGGTAGAATACAAGAGACCCAGTACTTC,CASSLPGGGRIQETQYF
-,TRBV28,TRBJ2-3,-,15,TGTGCCAGCAGTCCCCCTAATGGGCTCACAGATACGCAGTATTTT,CASSPPNGLTDTQYF
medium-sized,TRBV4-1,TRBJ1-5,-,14,TGCGCCAGCAGCCAATTCGGAGGGAATCAGCCCCAGCATTTT,CASSQFGGNQPQHF
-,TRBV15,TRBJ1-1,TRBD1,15,TGTGCCACCAGCAGACTACGACAGGGGGACACTGAAGCTTTCTTT,CATSRLRQGDTEAFF
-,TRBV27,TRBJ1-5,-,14,TGTGCCAGCAGTCGCATGAGGAGCAATCAGCCCCAGCATTTT,CASSRMRSNQPQHF
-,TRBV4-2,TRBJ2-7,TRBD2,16,TGTGCCAGCAGCCATCTGGGCGGGGGGGGTTCCTACGAGCAGTACTTC,CASSHLGGGGSYEQYF
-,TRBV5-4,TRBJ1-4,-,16,TGTGCCAGCAGCGAGAGACAGGTTTCAACTAATGAAAAACTGTTTTTT,CASSERQVSTNEKLFF
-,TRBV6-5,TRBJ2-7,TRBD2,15,TGTGCCAGCAGACCTCCTCGCGGGGGAAACAACGAGCAGTACTTC,CASRPPRGGNNEQYF
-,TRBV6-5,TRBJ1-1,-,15,TGTGCCAGCAGTTACTCGAAACGGGGAATAAGTGAAGCTTTCTTT,CASSYSKRGISEAFF
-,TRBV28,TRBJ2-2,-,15,TGTGCCAGCAGTTTTCCGCGAACTTCAAATCAGGAGCTGTTTTTT,CASSFPRTSNQELFF
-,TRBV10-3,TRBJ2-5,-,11,TGTGCCATCAGTGAGCGAGAGACCCAGTACTTC,CAISERETQYF
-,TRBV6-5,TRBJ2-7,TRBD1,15,TGTGCCAGCAGTTGGGGGACAGGAGGTTCCTACGAGCAGTACTTC,CASSWGTGGSYEQYF
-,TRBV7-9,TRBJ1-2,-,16,TGTGCCAGCAGCTTAGCCCCCGGGGAGGGAGTCTATGGCTACACCTTC,CASSLAPGEGVYGYTF
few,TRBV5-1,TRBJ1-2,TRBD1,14,TGCGCCAGCAGCCCTGACAGGGGGAACTATGGCTACACCTTC,CASSPDRGNYGYTF
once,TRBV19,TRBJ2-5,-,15,TGTGCCAGTAGTATCGTCAGGTCCAACCAAGAGACCCAGTACTTC,CASSIVRSNQETQYF
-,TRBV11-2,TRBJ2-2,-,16,TGTGCCAGCAGCCCGGGGCGGGCTAGAGGGGGCGGGGAGCTGTTTTTT,CASSPGRARGGGELFF
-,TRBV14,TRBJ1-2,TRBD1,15,TGTGCCAGCAGCCATCGATCACAGGGGGTCAGAGCCTACACCTTC,CASSHRSQGVRAYTF
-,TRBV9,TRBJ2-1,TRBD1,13,TGTGCCAGCGATAGGACAGGGGGCTATGAGCAGTTCTTC,CASDRTGGYEQFF
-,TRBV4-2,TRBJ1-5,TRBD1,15,TGTGCCAGCAGCCAAGCACAGGGGGGCCCTCAGCCCCAGCATTTT,CASSQAQGGPQPQHF
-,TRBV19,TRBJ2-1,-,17,TGTGCCAGTAGTACAGGGGAATGGGCGGGAGTCTACAATGAGCAGTTCTTC,CASSTGEWAGVYNEQFF
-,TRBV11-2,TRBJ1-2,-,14,TGTGCCAGCAGCTTAAGGCGGGACCTTGGGGGCTACACCTTC,CASSLRRDLGGYTF
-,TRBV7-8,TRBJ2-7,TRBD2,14,TGTGCCAGCAGCTTGGGGGGGGACTCCTACGAGCAGTACTTC,CASSLGGDSYEQYF
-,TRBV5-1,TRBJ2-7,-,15,TGCGCCAGCAGCTTGGTTCATCGCGGGGAGTACGAGCAGTACTTC,CASSLVHRGEYEQYF
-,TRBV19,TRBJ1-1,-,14,TGTGCCAGTAGTCCGGGGGGACGGGGCACTGAAGCTTTCTTT,CASSPGGRGTEAFF
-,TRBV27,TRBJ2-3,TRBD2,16,TGTGCCAGCAGTTTATCGGGGGGGACCGCCTTTGGTACGCAGTATTTT,CASSLSGGTAFGTQYF
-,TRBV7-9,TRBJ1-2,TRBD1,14,TGTGCCAGCAGCGACCAACCGACAGGGGGGGGCTACACCTTC,CASSDQPTGGGYTF
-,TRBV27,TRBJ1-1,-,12,TGTGCCAGCAGTTTAGGAGGGGCTGAAGCTTTCTTT,CASSLGGAEAFF
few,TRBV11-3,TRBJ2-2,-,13,TGTGCCAGCAGCTTGTGGGGCCCCGGGGAGCTGTTTTTT,CASSLWGPGELFF
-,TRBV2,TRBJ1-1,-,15,TGTGCCAACACAGGGATCACTTATACGAACACTGAAGCTTTCTTT,CANTGITYTNTEAFF
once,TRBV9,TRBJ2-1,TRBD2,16,TGTGCCAGCAGCGTAGGGGGGACTAGCGGGTACAATGAGCAGTTCTTC,CASSVGGTSGYNEQFF
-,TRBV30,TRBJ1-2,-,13,TGTGCCTGGAGTGTAGGTCGGGACTATGGCTACACCTTC,CAWSVGRDYGYTF
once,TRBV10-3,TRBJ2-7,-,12,TGTGCCATCAGCAAACAGGGCTACGAGCAGTACTTC,CAISKQGYEQYF
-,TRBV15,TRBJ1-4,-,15,TGTGCCACCAGCAGGCGAAGGGAGGGGAATGAAAAACTGTTTTTT,CATSRRREGNEKLFF
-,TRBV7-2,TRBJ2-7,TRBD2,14,TGTGCCAGCACTCCGGGACTAGCGGCCTACGAGCAGTACTTC,CASTPGLAAYEQYF
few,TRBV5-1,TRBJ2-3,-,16,TGCGCCAGCAGCTCAGGGGTAACAGGTTTGGCGATTGGGCTAGCCTTT,CASSSGVTGLAIGLAF
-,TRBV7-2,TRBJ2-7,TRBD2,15,TGTGCCAGCAGCTTAGAAGGAGCGGGAGTCCGCGAGCAGTACTTC,CASSLEGAGVREQYF